The 17 T cell receptor beta chains below come from one sample, sequenced in a study of identical twins. Via MiXCR, TCRdb re-called the 5' RACE reads, giving one row per CDR3 protein. The sample carries 550,000 to 700,000 distinct CDR3 sequences, less than 25% recorded once. The data also belong to a second study, concerning T cells expressing NK-cell markers.

The sample consisted of PBMCs. These receptors originate from a woman under 30 in good health.

This clonotype was observed a few times. V gene TRBV29-1 combines with J gene TRBJ1-1; TRBD1 matches at 7 bases. The CDR3 has 12 residues. Germline assignment: CDR1 SQVTM and CDR2 ANQGSEA. Trimming at V came to 5 bases and at J to 4 bases, leaving 4 bases not matched to a gene. CDR3 amino acids: CSVNNRGTEAFF. The CDR3 DNA reads TGCAGCGTTAATAACAGGGGCACTGAAGCTTTCTTT.

This clonotype has a handful of counts. J is TRBJ2-1 and V is TRBV29-1; 7 nucleotides match TRBD2. From germline, CDR1 is SQVTM and CDR2 ANQGSEA. Trimming removed 4 bases from V and 8 bases from J; junction bases left unmatched: 2. The CDR3 length is 11 residues. In DNA, the CDR3 is TGCAGCGTTGTAAGCGGGGATGAGCAGTTCTTC. It translates to CSVVSGDEQFF.

This clonotype was observed at least ten times. The chain joins TRBV29-1 to TRBJ2-7; no clear D. V was trimmed by 4 bases and J by 5 bases, leaving 6 bases between them. Germline V gives CDR1 SQVTM, CDR2 ANQGSEA. This CDR3 is built from 10 residues. The CDR3, as DNA: TGCAGCGTTGGGATACACGAGCAGTACTTC. It specifies CSVGIHEQYF.

The CDR3 sequence: CASSKSNYGYTF. The CDR3 DNA follows: TGCGCCAGCAGCAAGAGTAACTATGGCTACACCTTC. The gene calls are TRBV5-1 and TRBJ1-2, with D hard to call. Germline lookup yields CDR1 SGHRS and CDR2 YFSETQ. CDR3 size: 12 residues. V lost 4 bases, J lost 1 base, and 5 bases lay in between.

The J gene is TRBJ2-3, the V gene TRBV5-6, with 8 bases identical to TRBD1. Trimming took 4 bases from V and 2 from J; bases not matched to a gene: 12. CDR1 is SGHDT and CDR2 is YYEEEE in the germline V gene. This CDR3 has 17 amino acids. The CDR3 spells CASSEPRTGTFTDTQYF. CDR3 coding DNA: TGTGCCAGCAGCGAACCCCGGACAGGGACCTTCACAGATACGCAGTATTTT.

The CDR3 DNA reads as TGTGCCAGCGTACAGTCTGGGGGGGTAGATACGCAGTATTTT. Amino acid sequence: CASVQSGGVDTQYF. V and J are TRBV12-3 or TRBV12-4 and TRBJ2-3; 7 nucleotides align to TRBD2. This CDR3 has 14 amino acids. Losses at the gene ends were 8 bases for V and 5 bases for J; bases not matched to a gene: 10.

This clonotype was counted ten times or more. V gene TRBV5-6 combines with J gene TRBJ1-5; 12 nucleotides agree with TRBD1. The germline V gene has CDR1 SGHDT and CDR2 YYEEEE. Trimming cost V 3 bases and J 6 bases; bases outside gene matches: 1. This CDR3 comprises 14 residues. The CDR3 protein is CASSSGQGAQPQHF. CDR3 sequence (DNA): TGTGCCAGCAGCTCGGGACAGGGGGCTCAGCCCCAGCATTTT.

This clonotype was seen only a few times. The rearrangement uses TRBV12-3 or TRBV12-4 and TRBJ2-4, with D possibly TRBD1 on 5 matching bases. The CDR3 runs 11 residues. With 2 bases removed from V and 13 bases from J, the gap between germline ends came to 9 bases. CDR3 coding DNA: TGTGCCAGCAGTTTATATGGGGCCCAGTACTTC. As protein: CASSLYGAQYF.

This clonotype was observed a handful of times. This chain joins TRBV9 and TRBJ2-7, with a weak D call TRBD1 (6 bases). The CDR3 length is 14 residues. From germline, CDR1 is SGDLS and CDR2 YYNGEE. Between the trimmed V and J ends, which lost 1 base and 1 base, there was a span of 9 bases. The CDR3 bases are TGTGCCAGCAGCGTAACACAGGGTTCCTACGAGCAGTACTTC. Translating it yields CASSVTQGSYEQYF.

This clonotype was found a few times. This chain links TRBV10-3 with TRBJ1-2; no definite D call. The CDR3 contains 14 residues. Trimming left V 4 bases short and J 9 bases short, with 18 bases between. The germline CDR1 and CDR2 sequences are ENHRY and SYGVKD. Here the CDR3 DNA reads TGTGCCATCAGTGCCCTGGGAAGGGTATCAAGCTACACCTTC. This translates into CAISALGRVSSYTF.

This clonotype was observed a handful of times. The chain joins TRBV12-3 or TRBV12-4 to TRBJ2-1; 12 bases are a match to TRBD2. V was clipped by 6 bases and J by 10 bases; unmatched bases: 4. CDR3 length equals 13 residues. The DNA for the CDR3 is TGTGCCAGCAGGACTAGCGGGAGAGCGGAGCAGTTCTTC. Its translation is CASRTSGRAEQFF.

The rearrangement joins TRBV6-2 or TRBV6-3 to TRBJ2-5; D unresolved. Trimming cost V 7 bases and J 7 bases, with 10 bases left between them. This CDR3 is 11 amino acids long. Germline CDR1 and CDR2: MNHEY and SVGEGT. CDR3 loop: CASTQVGTQYF. The CDR3 nucleotides are TGTGCCAGCACTCAAGTGGGGACCCAGTACTTC.

This clonotype showed up just a few times. The chain has TRBV29-1 and TRBJ2-1; D is possibly TRBD2 (6 bases). V lost 8 bases to trimming and J lost 5 bases, with 19 bases between them. The CDR3 has 14 amino acids. CDR1 is SQVTM and CDR2 is ANQGSEA in the germline V gene. CDR3: CSLTGGMTNNEQFF. DNA of the CDR3: TGCAGCCTCACCGGGGGTATGACTAACAATGAGCAGTTCTTC.

This clonotype was seen ten or more times. V gene TRBV29-1 combines with J gene TRBJ1-1; D is possibly TRBD1 (5 bases). V was trimmed by 6 bases and J by 0 bases, leaving 11 bases between them. Germline CDR1 and CDR2: SQVTM and ANQGSEA. The CDR3 runs 13 residues. CDR3 protein: CSVLGGVNTEAFF. Here the CDR3 DNA reads TGCAGCGTGTTGGGGGGAGTGAACACTGAAGCTTTCTTT.

This clonotype was seen at least ten times. This chain links TRBV20-1 with TRBJ1-2, with D hard to call. Trimming shortened V by 6 bases and J by 2 bases, and 22 bases separated the two germline ends. The CDR3 runs 16 residues. From germline, CDR1 is DFQATT and CDR2 SNEGSKA (reference sequence). For the CDR3, the DNA is TGCAGTGCGGTCAGCTCGCAGGCCCTCTTCAACTATGGCTACACCTTC. It translates to CSAVSSQALFNYGYTF.

The chain has TRBV27 and TRBJ2-1; D not certain. The V gene lost 0 bases and the J gene lost 5 bases, with 14 bases spanning the gap. The CDR3 loop spans 16 amino acids. Germline loops: CDR1 MNHEY, CDR2 SMNVEV (reference sequence). The chain's CDR3 is CASSLSVYSTHNEQFF. CDR3 bases: TGTGCCAGCAGTTTATCGGTTTATTCCACGCACAATGAGCAGTTCTTC.

This clonotype was seen ten or more times. The CDR3 region is CSAGRDRDYGEQFF. The CDR3 DNA is TGCAGTGCAGGAAGGGACAGGGACTATGGAGAGCAGTTCTTC. The V gene is TRBV20-1, the J gene TRBJ2-1; 9 bases align to TRBD1. The germline V gene has CDR1 DFQATT and CDR2 SNEGSKA (reference sequence). The CDR3 has 14 residues. With V trimmed by 6 bases and J by 10 bases, 13 bases remained unmatched.